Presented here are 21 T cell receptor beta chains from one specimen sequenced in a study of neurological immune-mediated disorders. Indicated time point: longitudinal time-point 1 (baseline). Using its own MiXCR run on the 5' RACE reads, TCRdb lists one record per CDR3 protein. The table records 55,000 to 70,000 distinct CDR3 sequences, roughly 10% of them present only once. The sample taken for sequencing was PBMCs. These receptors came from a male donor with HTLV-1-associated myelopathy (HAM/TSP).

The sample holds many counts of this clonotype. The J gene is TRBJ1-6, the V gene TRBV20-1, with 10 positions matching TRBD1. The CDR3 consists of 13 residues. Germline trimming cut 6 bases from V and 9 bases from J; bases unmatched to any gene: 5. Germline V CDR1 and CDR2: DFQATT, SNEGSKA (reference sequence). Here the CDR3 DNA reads TGCAGTGCCCGGGACAGGGGTGCTTCACCCCTCCACTTT. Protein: CSARDRGASPLHF.

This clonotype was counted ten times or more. As DNA, the CDR3 is TGCACCTGGGACAGGGCTAACTATGGCTACACCTTC. This encodes CTWDRANYGYTF. The V gene is TRBV20-1, the J gene TRBJ1-2; 9 bases map to TRBD1. Germline assignment: CDR1 DFQATT and CDR2 SNEGSKA (reference sequence). The CDR3 extends over 12 amino acids.

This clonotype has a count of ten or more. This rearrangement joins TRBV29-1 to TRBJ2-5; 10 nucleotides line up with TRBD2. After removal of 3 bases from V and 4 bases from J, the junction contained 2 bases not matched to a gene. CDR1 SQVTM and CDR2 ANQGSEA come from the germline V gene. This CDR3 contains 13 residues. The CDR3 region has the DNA TGCAGCGTTGATTCTAGCGGGGGAGAGACCCAGTACTTC. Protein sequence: CSVDSSGGETQYF.

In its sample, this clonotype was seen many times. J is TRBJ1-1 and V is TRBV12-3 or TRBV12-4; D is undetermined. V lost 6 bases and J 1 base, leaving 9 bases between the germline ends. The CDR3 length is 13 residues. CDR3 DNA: TGTGCCAGCAGACCCCATACGAACACTGAAGCTTTCTTT. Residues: CASRPHTNTEAFF.

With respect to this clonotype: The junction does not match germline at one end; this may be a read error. CDR3 loop: CASTETSSYNSPPHF. CDR3 DNA sequence: TGTGCCAGCACCGAAACGAGCTCCTATAATTCACCCCCCCACTTT. The rearrangement links TRBV28 to TRBJ1-6; D call uncertain. Germline V gene sequence: CDR1 MDHEN, CDR2 SYDVKM. The CDR3 is 15 residues long. Full variable domain (remainder filled in from reference TRBV28 and TRBJ1-6): DVKVTQSSRYLVKRTGEKVFLECVQDMDHENMFWYRQDPGLGLRLIYFSYDVKMKEKGDIPEGYSVSREKKERFSLILESASTNQTSMYLCASTETSSYNSPPHFGNGTRLTVT.

The CDR3 sequence is CASSTPTGCTDTQYF. In DNA, the CDR3 is TGTGCCAGCAGTACACCTACAGGGTGTACAGATACGCAGTATTTT. The gene calls are TRBV12-3 or TRBV12-4 and TRBJ2-3; tentative D call: TRBD1 (6 bases). Trimming took 5 bases from V and 3 from J, leaving 15 bases between them. CDR3 length: 15 residues.

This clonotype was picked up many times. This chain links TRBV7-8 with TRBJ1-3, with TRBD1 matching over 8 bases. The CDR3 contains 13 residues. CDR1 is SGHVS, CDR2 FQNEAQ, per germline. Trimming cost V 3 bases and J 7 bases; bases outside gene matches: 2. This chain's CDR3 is CASSFTGGNTIYF. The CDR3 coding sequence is TGTGCCAGCAGCTTCACAGGGGGGAACACCATATATTTT. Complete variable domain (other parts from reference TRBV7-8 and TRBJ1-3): GAGVSQSPRYKVAKRGQDVALRCDPISGHVSLFWYQQALGQGPEFLTYFQNEAQLDKSGLPSDRFFAERPEGSVSTLKIQRTQQEDSAVYLCASSFTGGNTIYFGEGSWLTVV.

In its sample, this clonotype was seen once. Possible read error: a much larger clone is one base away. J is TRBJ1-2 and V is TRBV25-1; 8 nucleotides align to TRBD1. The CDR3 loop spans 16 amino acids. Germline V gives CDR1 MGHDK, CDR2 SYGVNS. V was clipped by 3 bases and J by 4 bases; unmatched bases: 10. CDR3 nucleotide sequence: TGTGCCAGCAGTGATTACCGGACAGGGTCTATCTATGGCTACACCTTC. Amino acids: CASSDYRTGSIYGYTF.

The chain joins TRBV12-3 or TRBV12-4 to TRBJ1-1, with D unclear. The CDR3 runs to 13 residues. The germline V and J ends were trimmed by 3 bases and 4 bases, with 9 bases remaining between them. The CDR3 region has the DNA TGTGCCAGCAGTTTTGAGGATGGCACTGAAGCTTTCTTT. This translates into CASSFEDGTEAFF.

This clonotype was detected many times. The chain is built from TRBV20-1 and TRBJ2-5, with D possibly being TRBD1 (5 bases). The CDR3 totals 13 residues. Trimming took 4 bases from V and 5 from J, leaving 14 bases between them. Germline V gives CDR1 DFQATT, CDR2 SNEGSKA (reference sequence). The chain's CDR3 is CSAKVGADETQYF. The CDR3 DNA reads TGCAGTGCTAAGGTTGGGGCGGACGAGACCCAGTACTTC.

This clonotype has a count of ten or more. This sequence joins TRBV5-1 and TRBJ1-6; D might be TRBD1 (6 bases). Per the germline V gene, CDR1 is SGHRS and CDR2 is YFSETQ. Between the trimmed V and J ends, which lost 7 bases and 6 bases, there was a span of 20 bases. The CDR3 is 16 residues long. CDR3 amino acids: CASSAGPGGPNSPLHF. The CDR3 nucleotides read TGCGCCAGCTCGGCGGGGCCGGGGGGGCCTAATTCACCCCTCCACTTT.

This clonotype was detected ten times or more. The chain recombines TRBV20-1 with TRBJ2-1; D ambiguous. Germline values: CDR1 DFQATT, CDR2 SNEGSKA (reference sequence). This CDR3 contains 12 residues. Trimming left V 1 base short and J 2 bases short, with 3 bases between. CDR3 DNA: TGCAGTGCTAGAGTCGCCTACAATGAGCAGTTCTTC. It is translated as CSARVAYNEQFF.

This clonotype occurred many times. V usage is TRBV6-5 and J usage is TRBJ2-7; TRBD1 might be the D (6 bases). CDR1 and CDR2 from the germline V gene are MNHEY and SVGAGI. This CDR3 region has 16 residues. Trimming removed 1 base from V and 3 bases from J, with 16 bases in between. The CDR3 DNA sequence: TGTGCCAGCAGTTACTTTCGGCGGACAGACCACTACGAGCAGTACTTC. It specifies CASSYFRRTDHYEQYF.

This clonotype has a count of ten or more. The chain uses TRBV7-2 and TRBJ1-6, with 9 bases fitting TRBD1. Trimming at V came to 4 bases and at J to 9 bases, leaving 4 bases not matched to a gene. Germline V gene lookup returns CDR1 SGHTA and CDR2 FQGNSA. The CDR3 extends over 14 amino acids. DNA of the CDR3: TGTGCCAGCAGCTACCGGGACAGGGTTTCACCCCTCCACTTT. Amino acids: CASSYRDRVSPLHF.

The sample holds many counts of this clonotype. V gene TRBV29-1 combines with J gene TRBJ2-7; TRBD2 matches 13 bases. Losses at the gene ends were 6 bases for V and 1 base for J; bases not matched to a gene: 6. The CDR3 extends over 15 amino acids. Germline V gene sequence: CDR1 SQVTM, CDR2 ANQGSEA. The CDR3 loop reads CSVDTGLAGSYEQYF. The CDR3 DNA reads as TGCAGCGTGGACACGGGACTAGCGGGGTCCTACGAGCAGTACTTC.

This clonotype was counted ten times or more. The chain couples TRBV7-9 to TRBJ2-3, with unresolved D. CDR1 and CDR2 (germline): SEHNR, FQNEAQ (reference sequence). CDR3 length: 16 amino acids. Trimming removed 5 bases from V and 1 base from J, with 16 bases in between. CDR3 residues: CASSTVDVLGTDTQYF. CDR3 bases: TGTGCCAGCAGCACTGTGGACGTCCTGGGCACAGATACGCAGTATTTT.

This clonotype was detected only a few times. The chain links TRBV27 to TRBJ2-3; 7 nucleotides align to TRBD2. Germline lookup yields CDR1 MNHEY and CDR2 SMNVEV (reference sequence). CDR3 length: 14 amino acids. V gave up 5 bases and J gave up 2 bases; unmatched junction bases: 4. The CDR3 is CASSNGGYTDTQYF. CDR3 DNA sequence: TGTGCCAGCAGTAACGGGGGGTACACAGATACGCAGTATTTT.

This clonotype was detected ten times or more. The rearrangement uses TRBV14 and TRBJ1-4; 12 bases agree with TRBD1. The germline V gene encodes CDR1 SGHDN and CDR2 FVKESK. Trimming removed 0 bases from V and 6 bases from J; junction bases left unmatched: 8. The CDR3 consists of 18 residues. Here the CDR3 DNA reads TGTGCCAGCAGCCAAGACGGAATTCGGGACAGGGGGCATGAAAAACTGTTTTTT. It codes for CASSQDGIRDRGHEKLFF.

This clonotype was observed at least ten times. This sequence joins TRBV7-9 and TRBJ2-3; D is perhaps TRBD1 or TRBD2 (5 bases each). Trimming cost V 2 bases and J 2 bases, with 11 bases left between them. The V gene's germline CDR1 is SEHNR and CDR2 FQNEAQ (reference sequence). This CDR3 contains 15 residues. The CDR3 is CASSLRRDHTDTQYF. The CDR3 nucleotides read TGTGCCAGCAGCTTAAGACGGGACCACACAGATACGCAGTATTTT.

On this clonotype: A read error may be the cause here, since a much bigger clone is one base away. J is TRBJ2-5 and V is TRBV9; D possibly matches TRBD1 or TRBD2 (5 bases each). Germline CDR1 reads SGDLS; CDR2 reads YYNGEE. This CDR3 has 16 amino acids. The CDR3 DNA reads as TGTGTCAGCAGCGTAGGGGTGGACGCGTCGGGGGAGACCCAGTACTTC. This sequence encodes CVSSVGVDASGETQYF.

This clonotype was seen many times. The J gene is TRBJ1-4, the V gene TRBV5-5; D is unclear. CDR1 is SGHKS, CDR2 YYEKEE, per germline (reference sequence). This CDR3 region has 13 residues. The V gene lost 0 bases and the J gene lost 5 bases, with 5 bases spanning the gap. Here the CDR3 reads CASSLAQNEKLFF. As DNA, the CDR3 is TGTGCCAGCAGCTTGGCCCAAAATGAAAAACTGTTTTTT.